The next 23 T cell receptor beta chains were all read from a single sample in a study of T cells of healthy individuals. TCRdb used MiXCR to reprocess the 5' RACE reads, holding one entry per CDR3 protein. Of roughly 87,000 distinct CDR3 sequences in the sample, 17% were seen once. The receptor source for this set is a human donor in good health.

This clonotype appeared a few times. This sequence joins TRBV15 and TRBJ2-7, with TRBD2 as a possible D gene (5 bases). The CDR3 is 16 residues long. V was shortened by 0 bases and J by 2 bases, with 14 bases between the two germline ends. Germline CDR1 is LNHNV and CDR2 is YYDKDF (reference sequence). This CDR3 is CATSRESAGLPYEQYF. DNA for the CDR3: TGTGCCACCAGCAGAGAATCCGCAGGACTCCCCTACGAGCAGTACTTC.

This chain uses TRBV19 with TRBJ1-1, with TRBD1 matching over 9 bases. The junction had 4 bases not matched to a gene; V was cut back by 6 bases and J by 5 bases. This CDR3 region has 13 residues. The germline V gene encodes CDR1 LNHDA and CDR2 SQIVND (reference sequence). The CDR3 loop reads CASRGQGVTEAFF. The DNA of the CDR3 is TGTGCCAGTAGGGGACAGGGCGTAACTGAAGCTTTCTTT.

DNA of the CDR3: TGTGCCAGCAGCTTGGGACAGGGGTCTAGGTGGGAGCAGTACTTC. Translated, it gives CASSLGQGSRWEQYF. The gene calls are TRBV7-3 and TRBJ2-7; 10 bases are shared with TRBD1. Per germline, CDR1 SGHTA and CDR2 FQGTGA. The CDR3 sequence is 15 residues long. V shed 3 bases and J 7 bases; nucleotides not matched to a gene: 9.

In its sample, this clonotype was seen many times. The CDR3 DNA reads as TGCAGCGTTACAGGGTTGAGGAGCACAGATACGCAGTATTTT. It codes for CSVTGLRSTDTQYF. V is TRBV29-1 and J is TRBJ2-3; weak D call: TRBD1 (6 bases). This CDR3 region has 14 residues. CDR1 and CDR2 (germline): SQVTM, ANQGSEA. Trimming removed 5 bases at V and 0 bases at J, with 12 bases between.

This clonotype appeared a few times. This chain links TRBV20-1 with TRBJ2-3, with D maybe TRBD2 (6 bases). The CDR3 has 15 residues. V gave up 0 bases and J gave up 4 bases, with 14 bases separating them. CDR1 and CDR2 (germline): DFQATT, SNEGSKA (reference sequence). The CDR3 DNA reads TGCAGTGCTAGAGATGGCCGCGGGGCCCCAGATACGCAGTATTTT. It specifies CSARDGRGAPDTQYF.

This clonotype was counted at least ten times. J is TRBJ1-6 and V is TRBV13; D gene ambiguous. The germline gives CDR1 PRHDT, CDR2 FYEKMQ (reference sequence). V dropped 4 bases and J dropped 10 bases, with 14 bases sitting between them. CDR3 length: 14 amino acids. CDR3 region: CASSSRLVGSPLHF. The CDR3 DNA sequence: TGTGCCAGCAGCTCCCGACTGGTGGGGTCACCCCTCCACTTT.

The chain employs TRBV28 and TRBJ1-1; the match to TRBD1 covers 8 bases. In germline, CDR1 is MDHEN, CDR2 SYDVKM. The V gene end was trimmed by 10 bases and the J gene end by 4 bases; junction bases not matched to a gene: 20. The CDR3 spans 17 residues. The CDR3 bases are TGTGCCACAAAAGACAGGGGAGGGCATCACTATCGCACTGAAGCTTTCTTT. It specifies CATKDRGGHHYRTEAFF.

The chain is built from TRBV7-3 and TRBJ2-1; D may be TRBD2 (6 bases). This CDR3 contains 17 residues. V was cut by 5 bases and J by 0 bases, with 17 bases left in between. Germline V gives CDR1 SGHTA, CDR2 FQGTGA. CDR3 bases: TGTGCCAGCAGCCCCCCCGAGGCGGGGACCTCCTACAATGAGCAGTTCTTC. Amino acids: CASSPPEAGTSYNEQFF.

The rearrangement joins TRBV20-1 to TRBJ2-5; 9 nucleotides line up with TRBD1. This CDR3 comprises 12 residues. The trim removed 5 bases at V and 4 bases at J, leaving 2 bases unmatched. Per germline, CDR1 DFQATT and CDR2 SNEGSKA (reference sequence). The CDR3 here is CSAQTGGETQYF. The CDR3 DNA reads TGCAGTGCTCAGACAGGGGGAGAGACCCAGTACTTC.

CDR3 sequence: CASSPRPTDYQETQYF. CDR3 bases: TGTGCCAGCAGTCCCCGGCCGACAGACTACCAAGAGACCCAGTACTTC. The chain is built from TRBV12-3 or TRBV12-4 and TRBJ2-5, with a possible D match to TRBD1 (5 bases). Trimming took off 5 bases at V and 0 bases at J, with 16 bases between the two ends. The CDR3 spans 16 residues.

This chain uses TRBV27 with TRBJ1-5; D gene uncertain. CDR3 length equals 14 residues. Germline V lookup: CDR1 MNHEY, CDR2 SMNVEV (reference sequence). V lost 5 bases to trimming and J lost 0 bases, with 8 bases between them. CDR3 nucleotide sequence: TGTGCCAGCAGTCCCCGCACTAGCAATCAGCCCCAGCATTTT. It specifies CASSPRTSNQPQHF.

The sample holds many counts of this clonotype. The junction departs from the called germline gene at one end, perhaps through a read error. The chain couples TRBV12-3 or TRBV12-4 to TRBJ1-2; no clear D gene. The CDR3 consists of 9 residues. The CDR3 DNA sequence: TGTGCCAGCAGTCACAGACCTGGCTTC. Its translation: CASSHRPGF.

The sample holds one count of this clonotype. The CDR3, as DNA: TGTGCCAGCAGTCGCGGGACTGGAGAGACCCAGTACTTC. This encodes CASSRGTGETQYF. This chain joins TRBV28 and TRBJ2-5; a weak D match, TRBD2 (6 bases). V was cut by 5 bases and J by 4 bases, with 11 bases left in between. Germline CDR1 is MDHEN and CDR2 is SYDVKM. The CDR3 consists of 13 residues.

The rearrangement uses TRBV5-1 and TRBJ1-1; D is unclear. V was pared by 0 bases and J by 6 bases, with 15 bases between. This CDR3 has 15 residues. Germline values: CDR1 SGHRS, CDR2 YFSETQ. CDR3 amino acids: CASSLDLGRGAEAFF. For the CDR3, the DNA is TGCGCCAGCAGCTTGGATTTGGGAAGAGGCGCTGAAGCTTTCTTT.

The chain carries TRBV20-1 and TRBJ2-1, with 9 bases aligning to TRBD1. Germline V gene sequence: CDR1 DFQATT, CDR2 SNEGSKA (reference sequence). Trimming took 6 bases from V and 5 from J; bases not matched to a gene: 5. The CDR3 spans 13 residues. CDR3 sequence reads: CSADRDRDNEQFF. Written as DNA, the CDR3 is TGCAGTGCCGACCGGGACAGGGACAATGAGCAGTTCTTC.

This clonotype has more than one count but fewer than ten. The V call is TRBV2, the J call TRBJ1-1; 8 bases are a match to TRBD1. Germline values: CDR1 SNHLY, CDR2 FYNNEI. This CDR3 has 12 residues. Trimming at V came to 6 bases and at J to 8 bases, leaving 5 bases not matched to a gene. The CDR3: CASRAGGLEAFF. CDR3 nucleotide sequence: TGTGCCAGCAGGGCAGGGGGCCTCGAAGCTTTCTTT.

This clonotype was seen repeatedly, ten times or more. The chain recombines TRBV6-5 with TRBJ1-1; D gene ambiguous. V shed 4 bases and J shed 1 base, with 10 bases lying between them. The CDR3 is made up of 14 amino acids. The germline CDR1 and CDR2 sequences are MNHEY and SVGAGI. Here the CDR3 DNA reads TGTGCCAGCAGTTGGACCACATGGAACACTGAAGCTTTCTTT. As protein: CASSWTTWNTEAFF.

The genes are TRBV5-5 and TRBJ1-3, with D uncertain. The CDR3 runs 14 residues. Looked up from germline, CDR1 is SGHKS and CDR2 is YYEKEE (reference sequence). V lost 4 bases, J lost 4 bases, and 12 bases lay in between. CDR3 loop: CASSNTLAGNTIYF. The CDR3 DNA reads TGTGCCAGCAGCAACACATTGGCAGGAAACACCATATATTTT.

This clonotype turned up a few times. V gene TRBV7-2 combines with J gene TRBJ1-2; possible D gene TRBD1, 5 bases. There are 14 residues in the CDR3. Germline CDR1 is SGHTA and CDR2 is FQGNSA. V lost 1 base and J lost 4, with 10 bases in between. The CDR3 nucleotides are TGTGCCAGCAGCTTAGTCGGCAGGGTCTATGGCTACACCTTC. Encoded protein: CASSLVGRVYGYTF.

The CDR3 region has the DNA TGTGCCAGCAGCTTAGGGTCGGGGGGTAGATTCAACAATGAGCAGTTCTTC. Encoded protein: CASSLGSGGRFNNEQFF. The genes are TRBV7-2 and TRBJ2-1; 7 bases are a match to TRBD2. V shed 1 base and J 5 bases; nucleotides not matched to a gene: 11. Germline CDR1 and CDR2: SGHTA and FQGNSA. The CDR3 sequence is 17 residues long. The entire variable domain, with the rest obtained from reference TRBV7-2 and TRBJ2-1, is as follows: GAGVSQSPSNKVTEKGKDVELRCDPISGHTALYWYRQSLGQGLEFLIYFQGNSAPDKSGLPSDRFSAERTGGSVSTLTIQRTQQEDSAVYLCASSLGSGGRFNNEQFFGPGTRLTVL.

This chain joins TRBV13 and TRBJ2-1; D uncertain. CDR1 and CDR2 from the germline V gene are PRHDT and FYEKMQ (reference sequence). Trimming removed 5 bases at V and 12 bases at J, with 14 bases between. This CDR3 region has 12 residues. The DNA for the CDR3 is TGTGCCAGCAGCCAAGAGCGCACCTGGCAGTTCTTC. It translates to CASSQERTWQFF.

The chain recombines TRBV6-6 with TRBJ1-2, with a tentative D call TRBD1 (5 bases). This CDR3 has 12 residues. Trimming cost V 10 bases and J 3 bases, with 12 bases left between them. The germline CDR1 and CDR2 sequences are MNHNY and SVGAGI (reference sequence). Written as DNA, the CDR3 is TGTGCCACCACTGGGGGGGACTATGGCTACACCTTC. This gives the protein CATTGGDYGYTF.

This chain uses TRBV6-2 or TRBV6-3 with TRBJ2-2; tentatively, D is TRBD2 (5 bases). The germline CDR1 and CDR2 sequences are MNHEY and SVGEGT. The germline V and J ends were trimmed by 3 bases and 5 bases, with 19 bases remaining between them. CDR3 length: 17 residues. The CDR3, as DNA: TGTGCCAGCAGTTATGGGAACCCGCTAGCTCGTACCGGGGAGCTGTTTTTT. Its protein product is CASSYGNPLARTGELFF.